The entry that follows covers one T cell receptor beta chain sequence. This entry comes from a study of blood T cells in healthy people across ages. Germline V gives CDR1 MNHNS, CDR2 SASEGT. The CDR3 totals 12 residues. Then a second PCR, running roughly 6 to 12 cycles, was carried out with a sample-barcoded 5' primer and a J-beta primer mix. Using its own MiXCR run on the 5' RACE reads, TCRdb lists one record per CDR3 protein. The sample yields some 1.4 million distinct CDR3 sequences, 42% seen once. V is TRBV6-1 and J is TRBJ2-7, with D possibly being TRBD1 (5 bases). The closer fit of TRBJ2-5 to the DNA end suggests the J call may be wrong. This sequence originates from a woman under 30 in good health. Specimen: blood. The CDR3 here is CAGAVFQGTQYF. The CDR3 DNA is TGTGCCGGGGCGGTCTTCCAGGGGACCCAGTACTTC.